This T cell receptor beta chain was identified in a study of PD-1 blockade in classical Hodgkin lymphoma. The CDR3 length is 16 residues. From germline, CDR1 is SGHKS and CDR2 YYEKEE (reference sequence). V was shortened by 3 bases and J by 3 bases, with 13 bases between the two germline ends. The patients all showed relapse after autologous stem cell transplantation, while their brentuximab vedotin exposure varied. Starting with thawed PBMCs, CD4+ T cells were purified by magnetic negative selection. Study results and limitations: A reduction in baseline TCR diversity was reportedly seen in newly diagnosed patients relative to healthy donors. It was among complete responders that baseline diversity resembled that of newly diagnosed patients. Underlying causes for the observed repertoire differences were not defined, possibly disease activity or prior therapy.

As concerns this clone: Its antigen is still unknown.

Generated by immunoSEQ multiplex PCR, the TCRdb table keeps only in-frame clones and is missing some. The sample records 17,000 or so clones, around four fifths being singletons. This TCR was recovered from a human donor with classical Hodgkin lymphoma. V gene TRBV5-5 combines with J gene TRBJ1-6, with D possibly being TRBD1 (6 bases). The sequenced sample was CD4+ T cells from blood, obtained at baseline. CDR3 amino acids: CASSSAGAVYNSPLHF. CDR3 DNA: TGTGCCAGCAGCTCGGCAGGGGCGGTCTATAATTCACCCCTCCACTTT.